This T cell receptor (beta chain) was identified during a study of T cells after yellow fever vaccination. This clonotype occurred a few times. Its antigen is still unknown. The 5'RACE template-switching step produced TCR cDNA and added a universal primer site and UMIs. TCRdb re-derived calls from the 5' RACE reads in MiXCR, one entry per CDR3 protein. Here the sample spans hundreds of thousands of distinct CDR3 sequences, 6.2% being singletons. Study outcomes and limitations: Researchers report a weaker secondary response that nonetheless peaked faster, day 5 versus 15. The study noted that FACS-sorted repertoires could contain abundant clonotypes contaminating from the bulk population.

The CDR3 runs to 13 residues. Trimming took 4 bases from V and 2 from J; bases not matched to a gene: 2. Germline V gene sequence: CDR1 GTSNPN, CDR2 SVGIG (reference sequence). The J gene is TRBJ1-1, the V gene TRBV30; 9 bases map to TRBD1. The clonotype comes from a man in his thirties or forties who received the YFV17D yellow fever vaccine. The material sequenced was PBMCs, taken 5 days after the yellow fever booster vaccination. CDR3 region: CAWNRGLNTEAFF. CDR3 nucleotides: TGTGCCTGGAACAGGGGGCTCAACACTGAAGCTTTCTTT.